Listed below are T cell receptor beta chains from one sample, sequenced in a study of blood T cell repertoires in COVID-19. TCRdb keeps only in-frame clones here, not all; method: immunoSEQ multiplex PCR. The table lists roughly 450,000 clones, less than 95% of them singletons. The sample was PBMCs or T cells enriched from blood (not recorded which). All receptors come from a young man who had recovered from COVID-19. CDR3s leave out the opening cysteine and the closing phenylalanine or tryptophan.

V gene	J gene	CDR3 protein
TRBV9	TRBJ1-6	ASSVGGHRSSYNSPLH
TRBV7-5	TRBJ1-5	VRSLRWVQEGRPQH
TRBV11-2	TRBJ2-7	ASSLDPDGAYEQY
TRBV25-1	TRBJ1-2	ASSEGGKNYGYT
TRBV12-3/TRBV12-4	TRBJ2-1	ASSGYRDEQF
TRBV5-5	TRBJ2-7	ASSTVWAEQY
TRBV28	TRBJ1-4	ASSGQGQGEKLF
TRBV7-8	TRBJ1-1	ATQGQPNTEAF
TRBV9	TRBJ2-7	ASSVGDRPSYEQY
TRBV6-5	TRBJ1-2	ASSYEPHRYGYT
TRBV6-5	TRBJ1-2	ARADSRYT
TRBV19	TRBJ2-7	ATRDSYYEQY
TRBV27	TRBJ1-6	ASSSTRSNSPLH
TRBV28	TRBJ1-5	ASSLTGGSNQPQH
TRBV10-3	TRBJ1-2	AISETGGYAYGYT
TRBV27	TRBJ2-7	ASSKRESYEQY
TRBV20-1	TRBJ1-1	SASFRNTEAF
TRBV28	TRBJ1-5	ASNLQGANQPQH
TRBV5-8	TRBJ1-2	ASSLAGGTSGGYT
TRBV6-5	TRBJ2-5	ASSPVAAKETQY
TRBV19	TRBJ1-1	ASSFRSNTEAF
TRBV19	TRBJ1-5	ASSEARGPQH
TRBV11-2	TRBJ2-6	ASSLARPSGANVLT
TRBV19	TRBJ2-7	ASSISAGGGYEQY
TRBV3-1/TRBV3-2	TRBJ1-4	ASSSQGATNEKLF
TRBV4-1	TRBJ2-3	ASSRLAGGSTDTQY
TRBV30	TRBJ1-2	AWSVRTGGHYGYT
TRBV6-5	TRBJ2-7	ASSRQGGLGEQY
TRBV9	TRBJ2-1	ASSPRRTRGVNEQF
TRBV19	TRBJ1-3	ASSHGSGNTIY
TRBV27	TRBJ2-7	ASSAGTGYEQY
TRBV13	TRBJ1-2	ASSLRGYGYT
TRBV7-9	TRBJ2-2	ASSLFEGAGELF
TRBV10-3	TRBJ1-3	AIGKGDSGNTIY
TRBV28	TRBJ1-2	ASTTLALLSDRERGYT
TRBV10-3	TRBJ2-2	AIGQGNTGELF
TRBV7-2	TRBJ1-3	ASSLSSGNTIY
TRBV3-1/TRBV3-2	TRBJ1-1	ASSQGQGETEAF
TRBV2	TRBJ2-1	ASSEARRSYNEQF
TRBV10-3	TRBJ2-1	AISENPDRESDEQF
TRBV7-9	TRBJ1-5	ASSGTGGIQPQH
TRBV9	TRBJ1-5	ASSVGSYSNQPQH
TRBV27	TRBJ1-5	ASREQGTGPQH
TRBV7-8	TRBJ1-1	ASSLGQGVLTEAF
TRBV4-1	TRBJ2-5	ASSQDSSLETQY
TRBV7-3	TRBJ2-1	ASSFGTGNEQF
TRBV28	TRBJ1-5	ASSIRQVYQPQH
TRBV10-1	TRBJ1-1	ASSDGSLNTEAF
TRBV6-1	TRBJ2-1	ASSEAGSSYNEQF
TRBV27	TRBJ2-7	ASSLEASGRSSEQY
TRBV6-5	TRBJ1-1	ASAGVTEAF
TRBV12-3/TRBV12-4	TRBJ2-7	ASSLVQGYEQY
TRBV6-1	TRBJ2-7	ASSESPLAVSSKAYEQY
TRBV30	TRBJ2-1	AWGGSGYEQF
TRBV2	TRBJ1-5	ASRREGNQPQH